This T cell receptor beta chain came from a study of OX40 agonist ivuxolimab in advanced cancers. About the research overall: Clinicians treated patients with ivuxolimab, an agonistic anti-OX40 (CD134) antibody.

Some clones are missing from TCRdb's copy, which holds only in-frame ones; the method was immunoSEQ multiplex PCR. In the table there are tens of thousands of clones, around 84% of which are singletons. Germline-derived CDR1 and CDR2 are SGDLS and YYNGEE. With 0 bases removed from V and 2 bases from J, the gap between germline ends came to 12 bases. The CDR3 loop spans 16 amino acids. The sequence came from an adult with an advanced solid tumor such as melanoma, head and neck, liver or kidney cancer. The chain combines TRBV9 with TRBJ1-5; no firm D call. The sample in question was CD4+ or CD8+ T cells sorted from blood, obtained in a trial of the OX40 agonist ivuxolimab. The chain's CDR3 is CASSVGRDGGNQPQHF. As DNA, the CDR3 is TGTGCCAGCAGCGTAGGGCGCGACGGGGGCAATCAGCCCCAGCATTTT.